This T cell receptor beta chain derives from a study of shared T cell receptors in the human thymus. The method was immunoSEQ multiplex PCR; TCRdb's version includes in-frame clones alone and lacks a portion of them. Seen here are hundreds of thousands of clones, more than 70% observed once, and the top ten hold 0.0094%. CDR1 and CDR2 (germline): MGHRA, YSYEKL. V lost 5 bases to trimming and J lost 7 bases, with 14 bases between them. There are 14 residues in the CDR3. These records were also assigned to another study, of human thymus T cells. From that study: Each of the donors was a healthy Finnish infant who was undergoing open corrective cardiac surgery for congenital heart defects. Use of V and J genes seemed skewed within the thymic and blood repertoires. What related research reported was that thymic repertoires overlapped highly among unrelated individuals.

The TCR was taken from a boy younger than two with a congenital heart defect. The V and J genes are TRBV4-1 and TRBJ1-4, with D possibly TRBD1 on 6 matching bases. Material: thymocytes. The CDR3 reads CASSLDRPSEKLFF. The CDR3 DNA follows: TGCGCCAGCAGCTTAGACAGGCCCTCTGAAAAACTGTTTTTT.